This T cell receptor (beta chain) was retrieved from a study of T cell repertoires in cytomegalovirus infection. Study-wide context: Well-studied HLA-B-restricted CMV epitopes were used in the study alongside recently identified HLA-C-restricted ones. A matching HLA type, together with CMV infection, was signaled by public TCR beta signatures. Study-level findings and limits: The study found HLA-C-restricted CMV-specific TCR beta clonotypes dominating the ex vivo response.

Note on this clonotype: Antigen specificity is unknown.

TCRdb re-analysed the reads in MiXCR, keeping a single row per CDR3 protein. There are 680,000 or so distinct CDR3 sequences in the sample; approximately 33% occur only once, and 15% to 20% lies in the top ten. Germline-derived CDR1 and CDR2 are SGHTA and FQGNSA. CDR3 length: 14 residues. Trimming shortened V by 5 bases and J by 4 bases, and 15 bases separated the two germline ends. The sequence was obtained from a human donor in good health (CMV status not recorded). Some clones in this sample may be carry-over from other donors' samples. The chain is built from TRBV7-2 and TRBJ2-7; TRBD2 might be the D (6 bases). The source material was cultured PBMCs, sampled from culture after CMV antigen stimulation. The CDR3 coding sequence is TGTGCCAGCAGCCCCCAGGGCGCGGGGTACGAGCAGTACTTC. Protein: CASSPQGAGYEQYF.